Listed below are T cell receptor beta chains from one sample, sequenced in a study of human T cells and chemical hapten exposure. TCRdb recomputed calls from the RACE reads with MiXCR, one row per CDR3 protein. The sample yields tens of thousands of distinct CDR3 sequences, over 8% seen once. The source material was whole blood. The receptors were gathered from a female donor in good health. Some clones in this sample may be carry-over from other donors' samples. CDR3s include the opening cysteine and the closing phenylalanine or tryptophan. The D gene is left open where the match is weak. The size field is filled for only some rows; it gives once, few, many or a size class.

14 - TRBJ2-7 TRBV5-6 few TGTGCCAGCAGCTTGAGGTGGCAGGCCCTAGGACAGTACTTC CASSLRWQALGQYF
16 - TRBJ2-3 TRBV23-1 - TGCGCCAGCAGTCGGTGGTACGGGCGACACACAGATACGCAGTATTTT CASSRWYGRHTDTQYF
14 - TRBJ2-3 TRBV7-9 few TGTGCCAGCAGCTTAGGAATAAGCACAGATACGCAGTATTTT CASSLGISTDTQYF
17 - TRBJ2-3 TRBV5-5 - TGTGCCAGCAGCTTGGGCGGGCGCCCGAGAGGCGCAGATACGCAGTATTTT CASSLGGRPRGADTQYF
12 - TRBJ2-1 TRBV29-1 many TGCAGCGTTATTGGAGGGGAATATGAGCAGTTCTTC CSVIGGEYEQFF
15 TRBD1 TRBJ1-2 TRBV4-1 few TGCGCCAGCAGCCAAGTTCAGGGGGCAGACTATGGCTACACCTTC CASSQVQGADYGYTF
17 TRBD1 TRBJ1-1 TRBV7-9 - TGTGCCAGCAGCTCATACAGGGGGCGAAGAGGTGGAACTGAAGCTTTCTTT CASSSYRGRRGGTEAFF
15 - TRBJ1-6 TRBV5-1 few TGCGCCAGCAGCCTACAGGGTTTGCCGAATTCACCCCTCCACTTT CASSLQGLPNSPLHF
15 TRBD2 TRBJ2-1 TRBV15 - TGTGCCACCAGCAGAGATGGCGGGAGGACGAATGAGCAGTTCTTC CATSRDGGRTNEQFF
14 - TRBJ2-1 TRBV9 few TGTGCCAGCAGCGTAGATGAGGTGTTGAATGAGCAGTTCTTC CASSVDEVLNEQFF
16 TRBD2 TRBJ2-7 TRBV19 - TGTGCCAGTAGTCCCAAGGCGGCGGGAGCGTCCTACGAGCAGTACTTC CASSPKAAGASYEQYF
13 TRBD2 TRBJ2-1 TRBV28 many TGTGCCAGCAGTTTAGGGAGGGACAATGAGCAGTTCTTC CASSLGRDNEQFF
13 - TRBJ2-6 TRBV12-3/TRBV12-4 - TGTGCCAGCACCGAATCTGGGGCCAACGTCCTGACTTTC CASTESGANVLTF
14 TRBD1 TRBJ1-4 TRBV20-1 many TGCAGTGCTAGTTCGACAGGGCGGGATGAAAAACTGTTTTTT CSASSTGRDEKLFF
13 - TRBJ2-5 TRBV6-1 - TGTGCCAGCAGTGAAGAGAGAGAAGAGACCCAGTACTTC CASSEEREETQYF
14 - TRBJ2-7 TRBV28 - TGTGCCAGCAGTCGACCGGGGGTGGCCTACGAGCAGTACTTC CASSRPGVAYEQYF
15 - TRBJ1-6 TRBV27 - TGTGCCAGCAGTTTATCGGCGGCGCGGAATTCACCCCTCCACTTT CASSLSAARNSPLHF
17 - TRBJ2-1 TRBV7-6 many TGTGCCAGCAGCTTAGCGACAGAGCCCGACCTTGAGAATGAGCAGTTCTTC CASSLATEPDLENEQFF
16 - TRBJ2-2 TRBV14 - TGTGCCAGCAGCCCAAGATTCGGGACTGTATCCGGGGAGCTGTTTTTT CASSPRFGTVSGELFF
13 - TRBJ2-7 TRBV28 few TGTGCCAGCAGTTCCTACGGCTCCTACGAGCAGTACTTC CASSSYGSYEQYF
15 - TRBJ1-1 TRBV3-1 few TGTGCCAGCAGCCAAGACGGCAGGGTCAGCGCTGAAGCTTTCTTT CASSQDGRVSAEAFF
16 - TRBJ2-2 TRBV7-2 few TGTGCCAGCAGCCCAGGGCTGGGCTTCAACACCGGGGAGCTGTTTTTT CASSPGLGFNTGELFF
18 TRBD1 TRBJ1-4 TRBV5-1 few TGCGCCAGCGGACTAACCGGGACAGGGGGCCCATCTAATGAAAAACTGTTTTTT CASGLTGTGGPSNEKLFF
18 - TRBJ2-7 TRBV5-5 - TGTGCCAGCAGCCCGCAGGACAGGGGGAGCCTAGCGGGAGACGAGCAGTACTTC CASSPQDRGSLAGDEQYF
14 - TRBJ1-2 TRBV28 few TGTGCCAGCATCCCGACCCCGCAGGTCGGTGGCTACACCTTC CASIPTPQVGGYTF
15 - TRBJ1-1 TRBV28 many TGTGCCAGCTTCTCGTTCCGGGGGACGAAGGCTGAAGCTTTCTTT CASFSFRGTKAEAFF
13 - TRBJ2-5 TRBV6-4 many TGTGCCAGCAGCTTGACAGAGATAGAGACCCAGTACTTC CASSLTEIETQYF
15 - TRBJ2-7 TRBV10-3 many TGTGCCATCAGTGAGTCGACGGCAGGCCGGGGCGAGCAGTACTTC CAISESTAGRGEQYF
12 - TRBJ2-2 TRBV2 many TGTGCCAGCAGTCGAAACACCGGGGAGCTGTTTTTT CASSRNTGELFF
15 TRBD1 TRBJ1-2 TRBV29-1 few TGCAGCGTGCCGATGGGGGGGACAGGCGCGAGTGGCTACACCTTC CSVPMGGTGASGYTF
13 - TRBJ2-3 TRBV29-1 few TGCAGCGTTGAAGTTCTAGGCACAGATACGCAGTATTTT CSVEVLGTDTQYF
13 - TRBJ2-3 TRBV6-6 many TGTGCCAGCAGTTACCCCCACAAAGATACGCAGTATTTT CASSYPHKDTQYF